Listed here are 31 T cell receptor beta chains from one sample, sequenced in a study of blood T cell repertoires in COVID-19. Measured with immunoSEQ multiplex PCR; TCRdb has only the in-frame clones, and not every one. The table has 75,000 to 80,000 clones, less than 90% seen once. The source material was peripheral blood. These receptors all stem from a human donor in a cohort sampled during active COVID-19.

CDR3 sequence: CASSTSGTGATEDTQYF. CDR3 sequence (DNA): TGCGCCAGCAGTACTTCCGGGACAGGGGCCACCGAAGATACGCAGTATTTT. The J gene is TRBJ2-3, the V gene TRBV4-1; 10 bases fit TRBD1. The length of the CDR3 is 17 residues. The V segment lost 6 bases and the J segment 5 bases; nucleotides outside the gene matches: 14. Germline CDR1 is MGHRA and CDR2 is YSYEKL.

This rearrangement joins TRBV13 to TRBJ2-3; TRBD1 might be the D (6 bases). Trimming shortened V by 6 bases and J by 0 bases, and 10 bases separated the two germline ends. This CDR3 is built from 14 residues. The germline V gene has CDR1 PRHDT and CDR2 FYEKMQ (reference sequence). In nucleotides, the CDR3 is TGTGCCAGCAGGGACAGAGCTAGCACAGATACGCAGTATTTT. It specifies CASRDRASTDTQYF. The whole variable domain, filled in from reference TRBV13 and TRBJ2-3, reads AAGVIQSPRHLIKEKRETATLKCYPIPRHDTVYWYQQGPGQDPQFLISFYEKMQSDKGSIPDRFSAQQFSDYHSELNMSSLELGDSALYFCASRDRASTDTQYFGPGTRLTVL.

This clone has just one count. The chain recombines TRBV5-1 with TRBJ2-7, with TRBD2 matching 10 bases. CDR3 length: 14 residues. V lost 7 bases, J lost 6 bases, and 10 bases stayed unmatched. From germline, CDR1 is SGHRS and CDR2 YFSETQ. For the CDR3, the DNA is TGCGCCAGCGGGGCTAGCGGGAGAAGGACCGAGCAGTACTTC. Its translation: CASGASGRRTEQYF.

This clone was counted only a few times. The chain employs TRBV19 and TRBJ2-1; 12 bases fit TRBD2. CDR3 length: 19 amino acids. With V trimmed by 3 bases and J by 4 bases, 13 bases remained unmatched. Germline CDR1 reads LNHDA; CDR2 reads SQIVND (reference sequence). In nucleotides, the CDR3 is TGTGCCAGTAGTATTTTACTAGCGGGAGGTTCCCCCTCTTACAATGAGCAGTTCTTC. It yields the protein CASSILLAGGSPSYNEQFF.

In DNA form, the CDR3 reads TGTGCCAGCAGCTTGTGGGGAGAACCCGGAACTGGAAACACCATATATTTT. It yields the protein CASSLWGEPGTGNTIYF. This chain uses TRBV5-6 with TRBJ1-3; D uncertain. V lost 1 base and J 2 bases, leaving 16 bases between the germline ends. The CDR3 totals 17 residues. Germline values: CDR1 SGHDT, CDR2 YYEEEE.

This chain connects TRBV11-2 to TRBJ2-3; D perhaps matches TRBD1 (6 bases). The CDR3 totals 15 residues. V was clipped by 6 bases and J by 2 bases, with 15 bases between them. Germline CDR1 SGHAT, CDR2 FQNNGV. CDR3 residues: CASRNQGLHTDTQYF. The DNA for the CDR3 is TGTGCCAGCAGAAACCAGGGGCTCCACACAGATACGCAGTATTTT.

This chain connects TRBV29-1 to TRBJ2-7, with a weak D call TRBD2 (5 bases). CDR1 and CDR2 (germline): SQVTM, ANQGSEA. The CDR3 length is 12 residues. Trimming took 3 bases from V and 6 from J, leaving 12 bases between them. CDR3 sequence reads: CSVEVQAGEQYF. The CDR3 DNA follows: TGCAGCGTTGAGGTCCAGGCGGGCGAGCAGTACTTC.

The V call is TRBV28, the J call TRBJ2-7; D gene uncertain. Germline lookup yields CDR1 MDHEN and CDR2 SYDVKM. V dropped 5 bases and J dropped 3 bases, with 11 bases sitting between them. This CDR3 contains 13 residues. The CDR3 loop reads CASSPSRLYEQYF. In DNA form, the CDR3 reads TGTGCCAGCAGTCCTTCCAGGCTCTACGAGCAGTACTTC.

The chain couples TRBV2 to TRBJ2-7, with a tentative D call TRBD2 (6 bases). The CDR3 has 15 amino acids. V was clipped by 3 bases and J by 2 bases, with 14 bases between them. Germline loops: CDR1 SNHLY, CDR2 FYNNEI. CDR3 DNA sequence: TGTGCCAGCAGTGACATAGCGGAGCTACCCTACGAGCAGTACTTC. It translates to CASSDIAELPYEQYF.

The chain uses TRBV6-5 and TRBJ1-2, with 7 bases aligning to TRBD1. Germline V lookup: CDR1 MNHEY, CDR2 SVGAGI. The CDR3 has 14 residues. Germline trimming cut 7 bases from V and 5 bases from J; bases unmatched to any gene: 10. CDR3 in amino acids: CASTRQGGPYGYTF. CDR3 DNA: TGTGCCAGCACCCGACAGGGAGGCCCGTATGGCTACACCTTC.

The CDR3 bases are TGTGCCAGCAGCGGAGGGACAGGACAATATGGCTACACCTTC. As protein: CASSGGTGQYGYTF. This sequence joins TRBV5-4 and TRBJ1-2; 8 nucleotides line up with TRBD1. J lost 5 bases, V lost 4 bases, and 7 bases had no gene match. The CDR3 contains 14 residues. Looked up from germline, CDR1 is SGHNT and CDR2 is YYREEE (reference sequence).

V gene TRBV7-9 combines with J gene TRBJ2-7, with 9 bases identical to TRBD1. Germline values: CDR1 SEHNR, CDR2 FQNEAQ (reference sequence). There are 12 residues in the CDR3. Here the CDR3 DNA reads TGTGCCAGCAGCCCCCCCGGGACAGGGTTTTCGGTC. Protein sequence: CASSPPGTGFSV.

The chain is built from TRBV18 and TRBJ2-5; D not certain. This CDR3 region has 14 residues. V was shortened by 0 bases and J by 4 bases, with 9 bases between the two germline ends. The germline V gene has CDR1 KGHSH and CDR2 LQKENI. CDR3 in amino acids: CASSPPSRGETQYF. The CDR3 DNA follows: TGTGCCAGCTCACCACCTTCTAGAGGAGAGACCCAGTACTTC.

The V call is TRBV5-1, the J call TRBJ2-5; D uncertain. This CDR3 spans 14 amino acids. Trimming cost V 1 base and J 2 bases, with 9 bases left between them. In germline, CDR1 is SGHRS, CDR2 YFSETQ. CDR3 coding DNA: TGCGCCAGCAGCTTGTTGCAGGCACAAGAGACCCAGTACTTC. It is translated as CASSLLQAQETQYF.

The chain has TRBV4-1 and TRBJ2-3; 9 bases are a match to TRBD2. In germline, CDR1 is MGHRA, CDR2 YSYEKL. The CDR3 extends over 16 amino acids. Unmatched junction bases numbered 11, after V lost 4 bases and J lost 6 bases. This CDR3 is CASSPWGGGASDTQYF. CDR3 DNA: TGCGCCAGCAGCCCCTGGGGCGGGGGGGCCTCCGATACGCAGTATTTT.

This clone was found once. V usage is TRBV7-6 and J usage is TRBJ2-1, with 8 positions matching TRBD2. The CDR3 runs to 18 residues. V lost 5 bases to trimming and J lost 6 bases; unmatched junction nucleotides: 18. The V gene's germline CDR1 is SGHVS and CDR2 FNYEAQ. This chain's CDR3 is CASSLNAQAGDLGNEQFF. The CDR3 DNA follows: TGTGCCAGCAGCCTGAACGCCCAAGCGGGAGATCTGGGCAATGAGCAGTTCTTC.

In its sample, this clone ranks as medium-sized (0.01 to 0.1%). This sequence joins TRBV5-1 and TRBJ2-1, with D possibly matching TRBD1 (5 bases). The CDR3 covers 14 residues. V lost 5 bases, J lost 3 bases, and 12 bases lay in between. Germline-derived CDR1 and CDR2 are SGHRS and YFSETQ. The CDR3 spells CASSSAGNYNEQFF. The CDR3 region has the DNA TGCGCCAGCAGTTCAGCAGGGAACTACAATGAGCAGTTCTTC.

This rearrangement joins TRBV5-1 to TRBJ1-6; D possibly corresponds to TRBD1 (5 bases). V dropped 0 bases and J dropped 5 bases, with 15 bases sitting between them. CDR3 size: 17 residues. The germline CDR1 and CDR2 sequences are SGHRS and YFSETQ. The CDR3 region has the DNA TGCGCCAGCAGCTTGGTCCGGGGGGTCGGCGATAATTCACCCCTCCACTTT. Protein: CASSLVRGVGDNSPLHF.

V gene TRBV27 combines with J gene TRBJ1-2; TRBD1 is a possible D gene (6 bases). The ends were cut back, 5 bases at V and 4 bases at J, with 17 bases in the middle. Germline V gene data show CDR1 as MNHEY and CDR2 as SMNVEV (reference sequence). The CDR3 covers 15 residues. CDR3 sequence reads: CASSRGNQGIYGYTF. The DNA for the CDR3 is TGTGCCAGCAGTCGCGGAAATCAGGGGATCTATGGCTACACCTTC.

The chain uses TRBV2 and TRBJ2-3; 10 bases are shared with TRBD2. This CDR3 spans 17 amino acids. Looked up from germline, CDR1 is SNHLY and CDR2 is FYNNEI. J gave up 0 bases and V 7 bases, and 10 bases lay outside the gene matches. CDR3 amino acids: CASKKEASGGSTDTQYF. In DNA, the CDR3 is TGTGCCAGCAAAAAGGAGGCTAGCGGGGGTAGCACAGATACGCAGTATTTT. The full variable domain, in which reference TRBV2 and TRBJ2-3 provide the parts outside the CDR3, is EPEVTQTPSHQVTQMGQEVILRCVPISNHLYFYWYRQILGQKVEFLVSFYNNEISEKSEIFDDQFSVERPDGSNFTLKIRSTKLEDSAMYFCASKKEASGGSTDTQYFGPGTRLTVL.

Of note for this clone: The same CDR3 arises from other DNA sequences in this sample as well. The CDR3 is CSARRNTEAFF. CDR3 coding DNA: TGCAGTGCCCGCAGGAACACTGAAGCTTTCTTT. The chain couples TRBV20-1 to TRBJ1-1; no definite D call. CDR1 and CDR2 from the germline V gene are DFQATT and SNEGSKA (reference sequence). Trimming stripped 6 bases from V and 1 base from J, with 6 bases between. The CDR3 contains 11 residues.

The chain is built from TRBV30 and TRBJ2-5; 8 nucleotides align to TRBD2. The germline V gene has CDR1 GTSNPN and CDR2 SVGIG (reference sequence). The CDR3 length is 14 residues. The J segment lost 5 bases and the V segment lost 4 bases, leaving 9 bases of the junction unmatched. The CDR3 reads CAWTHGLAQETQYF. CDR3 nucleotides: TGTGCCTGGACTCACGGACTAGCCCAGGAGACCCAGTACTTC.

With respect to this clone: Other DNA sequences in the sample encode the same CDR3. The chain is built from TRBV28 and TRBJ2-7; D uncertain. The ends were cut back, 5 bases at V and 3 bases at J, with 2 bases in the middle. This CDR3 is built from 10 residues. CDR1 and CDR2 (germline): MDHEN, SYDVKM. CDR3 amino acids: CASSRYEQYF. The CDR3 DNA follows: TGTGCCAGCAGTCGCTACGAGCAGTACTTC. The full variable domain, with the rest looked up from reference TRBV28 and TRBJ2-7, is DVKVTQSSRYLVKRTGEKVFLECVQDMDHENMFWYRQDPGLGLRLIYFSYDVKMKEKGDIPEGYSVSREKKERFSLILESASTNQTSMYLCASSRYEQYFGPGTRLTVT.

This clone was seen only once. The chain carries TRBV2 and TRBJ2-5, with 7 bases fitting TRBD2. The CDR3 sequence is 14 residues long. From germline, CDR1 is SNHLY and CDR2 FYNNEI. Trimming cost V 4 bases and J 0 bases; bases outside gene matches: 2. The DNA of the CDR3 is TGTGCCAGCAGTGGCGGGGGATACCAAGAGACCCAGTACTTC. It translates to CASSGGGYQETQYF.

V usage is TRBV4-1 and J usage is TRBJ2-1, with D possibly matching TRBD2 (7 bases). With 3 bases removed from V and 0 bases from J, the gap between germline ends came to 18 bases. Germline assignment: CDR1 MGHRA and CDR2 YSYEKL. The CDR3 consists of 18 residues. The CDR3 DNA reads TGCGCCAGCAGCCAGCCCCCCCGGGGGGCGAGCTCCTACAATGAGCAGTTCTTC. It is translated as CASSQPPRGASSYNEQFF.

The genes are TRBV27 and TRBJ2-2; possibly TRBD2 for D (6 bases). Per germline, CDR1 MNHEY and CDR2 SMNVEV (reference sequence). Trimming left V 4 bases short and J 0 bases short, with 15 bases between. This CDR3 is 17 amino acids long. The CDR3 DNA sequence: TGTGCCAGCAGTTCGCATCCTGGGGGGTCGAACACCGGGGAGCTGTTTTTT. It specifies CASSSHPGGSNTGELFF.

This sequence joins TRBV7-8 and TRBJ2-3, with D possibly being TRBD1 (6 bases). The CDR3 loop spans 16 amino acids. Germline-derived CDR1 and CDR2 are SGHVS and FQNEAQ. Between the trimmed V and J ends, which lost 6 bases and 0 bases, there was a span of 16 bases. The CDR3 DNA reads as TGTGCCAGCAGTTATACGACAGGCTATAGCACAGATACGCAGTATTTT. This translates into CASSYTTGYSTDTQYF.

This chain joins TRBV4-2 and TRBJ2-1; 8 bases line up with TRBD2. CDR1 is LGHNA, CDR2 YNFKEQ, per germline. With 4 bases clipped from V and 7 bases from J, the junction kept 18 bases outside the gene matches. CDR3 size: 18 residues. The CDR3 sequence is CASSLRLYRAGGLNEQFF. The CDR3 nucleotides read TGTGCCAGCAGCCTTCGCCTTTATCGGGCGGGAGGCCTTAATGAGCAGTTCTTC.

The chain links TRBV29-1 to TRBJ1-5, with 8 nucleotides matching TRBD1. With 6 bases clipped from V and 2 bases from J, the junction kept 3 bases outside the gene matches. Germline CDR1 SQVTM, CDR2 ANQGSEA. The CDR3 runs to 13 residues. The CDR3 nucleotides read TGCAGCGTCCAACAGGGGGGCAATCAGCCCCAGCATTTT. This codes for CSVQQGGNQPQHF.

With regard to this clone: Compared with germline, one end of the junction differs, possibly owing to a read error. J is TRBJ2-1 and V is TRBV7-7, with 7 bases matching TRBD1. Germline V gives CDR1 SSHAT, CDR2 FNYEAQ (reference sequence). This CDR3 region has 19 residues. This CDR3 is CASSLDHSSDREFYNEQFF. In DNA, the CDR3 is TGTGCTAGCAGCTTAGACCACAGTTCCGACAGGGAATTTTACAATGAGCAGTTCTTC.

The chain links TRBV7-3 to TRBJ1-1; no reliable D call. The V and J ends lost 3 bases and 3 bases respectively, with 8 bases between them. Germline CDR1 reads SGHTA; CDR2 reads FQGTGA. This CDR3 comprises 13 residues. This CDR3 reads CASSFSRDTEAFF. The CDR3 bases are TGTGCCAGCAGCTTCTCTCGGGACACTGAAGCTTTCTTT.